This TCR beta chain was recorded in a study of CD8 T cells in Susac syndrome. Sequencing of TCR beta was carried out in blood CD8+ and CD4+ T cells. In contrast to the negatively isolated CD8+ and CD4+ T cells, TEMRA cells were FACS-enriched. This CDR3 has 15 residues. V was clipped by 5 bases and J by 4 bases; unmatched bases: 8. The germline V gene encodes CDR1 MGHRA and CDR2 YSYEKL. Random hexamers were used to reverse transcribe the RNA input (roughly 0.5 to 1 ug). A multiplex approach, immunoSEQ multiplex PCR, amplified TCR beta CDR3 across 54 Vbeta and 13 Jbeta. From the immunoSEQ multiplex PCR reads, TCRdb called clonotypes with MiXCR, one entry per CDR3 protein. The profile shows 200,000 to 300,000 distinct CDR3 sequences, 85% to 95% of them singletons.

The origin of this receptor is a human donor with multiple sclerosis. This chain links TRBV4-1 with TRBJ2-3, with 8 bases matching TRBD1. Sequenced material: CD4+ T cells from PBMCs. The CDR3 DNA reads TGCGCCAGCAGCTTAAGGTCACAGGGGGCAGATACGCAGTATTTT. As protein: CASSLRSQGADTQYF.